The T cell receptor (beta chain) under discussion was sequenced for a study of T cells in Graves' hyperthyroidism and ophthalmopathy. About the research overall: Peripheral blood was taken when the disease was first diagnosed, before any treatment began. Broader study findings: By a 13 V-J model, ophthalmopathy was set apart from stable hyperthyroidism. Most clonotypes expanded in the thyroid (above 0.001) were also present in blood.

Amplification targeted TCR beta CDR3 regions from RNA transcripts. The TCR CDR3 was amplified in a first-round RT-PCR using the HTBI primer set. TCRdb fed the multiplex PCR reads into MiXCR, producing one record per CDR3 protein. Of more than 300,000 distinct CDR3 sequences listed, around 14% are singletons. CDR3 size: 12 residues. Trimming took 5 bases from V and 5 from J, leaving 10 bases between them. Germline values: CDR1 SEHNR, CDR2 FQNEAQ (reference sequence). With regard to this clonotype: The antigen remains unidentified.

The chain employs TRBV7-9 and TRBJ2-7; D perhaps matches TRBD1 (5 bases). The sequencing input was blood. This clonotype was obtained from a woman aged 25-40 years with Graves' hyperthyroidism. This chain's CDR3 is CASSPQGNEQYF. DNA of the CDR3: TGTGCCAGCAGCCCTCAGGGAAACGAGCAGTACTTC. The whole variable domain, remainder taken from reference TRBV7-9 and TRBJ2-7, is DTGVSQNPRHKITKRGQNVTFRCDPISEHNRLYWYRQTLGQGPEFLTYFQNEAQLEKSRLLSDRFSAERPKGSFSTLEIQRTEQGDSAMYLCASSPQGNEQYFGPGTRLTVT.